These T cell receptor beta chains were read from a single sample in a study of T-cell memory formation after mild COVID-19. Via MiXCR, TCRdb re-called the 5' RACE reads, giving one row per CDR3 protein. The repertoire includes around 34,000 distinct CDR3 sequences, 7.7% of them detected once, and roughly 29% sits in the top ten. The source material was PBMCs or a T cell subset sorted from them (not recorded which). The receptors here all came from a man aged 18 to 30 who had mild COVID-19 (a few samples of this study predate the infection). Cell type and time point are not known. The CDR3 runs from the conserved cysteine through the conserved F or W. Each record gives: J gene, clone size, V gene, D gene, CDR3 protein, CDR3 DNA. The D gene is left open where the match is weak. Some rows have no size entry. The others give once, few or many, or a class for an expanded clone.

TRBJ2-5 few TRBV7-7 - CASSSGGTGAETQYF TGTGCTAGCAGCTCCGGAGGGACGGGGGCGGAGACCCAGTACTTC
TRBJ2-1 - TRBV4-1 TRBD2 CASSYSGGAQGEQFF TGCGCCAGCAGCTATAGCGGGGGGGCCCAGGGTGAGCAGTTCTTC
TRBJ2-1 many TRBV7-2 - CASSLGNSGLYNEQFF TGTGCCAGCAGCTTAGGTAATAGCGGACTTTACAATGAGCAGTTCTTC
TRBJ2-5 many TRBV3-1 TRBD2 CASSRRTSDLGTQYF TGTGCCAGCAGCCGGCGGACTAGCGACCTAGGGACCCAGTACTTC
TRBJ1-2 many TRBV6-6 - CAGLGDDYGYTF TGTGCCGGACTAGGAGACGACTATGGCTACACCTTC
TRBJ1-2 few TRBV5-1 TRBD1 CASSPDRDQGYTF TGCGCCAGCAGCCCCGACAGGGATCAAGGCTACACCTTC
TRBJ2-5 few TRBV5-6 - CASSLAGVSETQYF TGTGCCAGCAGCTTGGCCGGGGTCTCGGAGACCCAGTACTTC
TRBJ2-1 many TRBV6-6 TRBD2 CASRARSGGTNEQFF TGTGCCAGCAGAGCCCGGAGCGGGGGGACCAATGAGCAGTTCTTC
TRBJ2-5 many TRBV14 - CASSLLGMVVETQYF TGTGCCAGCAGCCTACTCGGGATGGTAGTAGAGACCCAGTACTTC
TRBJ2-1 many TRBV11-2 TRBD2 CASRPTSGLSYNEQFF TGTGCCAGCAGACCTACTAGCGGCCTCTCCTACAATGAGCAGTTCTTC
TRBJ2-2 many TRBV7-3 - CASSLNYVSGELFF TGTGCCAGCAGCTTAAACTACGTATCTGGGGAGCTGTTTTTT
TRBJ2-5 many TRBV5-1 TRBD1 CASSLGPGTEETQYF TGCGCCAGCAGCCTAGGACCCGGGACAGAAGAGACCCAGTACTTC
TRBJ2-3 many TRBV11-2 - CASSSREFPDTQYF TGTGCCAGCAGCTCCCGGGAGTTCCCAGATACGCAGTATTTT
TRBJ2-2 many TRBV7-6 - CASSGYRASGELFF TGTGCCAGCAGCGGGTACAGGGCGTCGGGGGAGCTGTTTTTT
TRBJ2-1 many TRBV7-2 - CASSPTRFNEQFF TGTGCCAGCAGCCCGACTAGGTTCAATGAGCAGTTCTTC
TRBJ1-1 many TRBV7-8 TRBD1 CASSLVDRGTEAFF TGTGCCAGCAGCTTAGTGGACAGGGGTACTGAAGCTTTCTTT
TRBJ2-3 many TRBV2 - CASSSRQWGTDTQYF TGTGCCAGCAGTTCACGACAGTGGGGCACAGATACGCAGTATTTT
TRBJ2-2 many TRBV7-2 - CASILTPRGGELFF TGTGCCAGCATCTTGACCCCGAGGGGCGGGGAGCTGTTTTTT
TRBJ1-4 many TRBV7-2 TRBD1 CASSLAIGSGTGDLGYEKLFF TGTGCCAGCAGCTTAGCGATTGGGTCCGGGACAGGGGATCTCGGGTATGAAAAACTGTTTTTT
TRBJ2-3 many TRBV12-3/TRBV12-4 - CASSSGHTDTQYF TGTGCCAGCAGTTCGGGCCACACAGATACGCAGTATTTT
TRBJ2-3 many TRBV4-3 TRBD1 CASSQDLKNPGQGTQWAQYF TGCGCCAGCAGCCAAGACCTCAAGAACCCGGGACAGGGGACCCAATGGGCGCAGTATTTT
TRBJ1-1 many TRBV5-1 TRBD1 CASSRTGYTEAFF TGCGCCAGCAGCCGGACAGGGTACACTGAAGCTTTCTTT
TRBJ2-1 many TRBV7-2 TRBD2 CASSLQAGGRYEQFF TGTGCCAGCAGCTTGCAAGCGGGGGGGCGGTATGAGCAGTTCTTC
TRBJ1-1 many TRBV9 - CASTLTLEDTEAFF TGTGCCAGCACCCTGACCCTTGAGGACACTGAAGCTTTCTTT
TRBJ1-6 many TRBV30 - CAWNGLMLNSPLHF TGTGCCTGGAACGGTTTGATGCTAAATTCACCCCTCCACTTT
TRBJ2-3 many TRBV6-5 - CASSPTPPGGHRDTQYF TGTGCCAGCAGTCCGACTCCCCCGGGGGGCCATCGAGATACGCAGTATTTT
TRBJ2-1 many TRBV5-6 TRBD2 CASSSTSGTTYNEQFF TGTGCCAGCAGCTCGACCAGCGGGACTACTTACAATGAGCAGTTCTTC